The source of this TCR beta chain is a study of Graves' ophthalmopathy and Graves' hyperthyroidism. The ends were cut back, 4 bases at V and 8 bases at J, with 20 bases in the middle. CDR3 length: 15 residues. Germline CDR1 is LNHNV and CDR2 is YYDKDF (reference sequence). As the template, RNA transcripts were used to amplify TCR beta CDR3 regions. A first-round RT-PCR used HTBI primers, followed by a second-round multiplex PCR. TCRdb used MiXCR to reprocess the multiplex PCR reads, holding one entry per CDR3 protein. The sample has hundreds of thousands of distinct CDR3 sequences, 22% seen once; the top ten hold about 6.6%. Among the hyperthyroidism patients, all were newly diagnosed, aged 18 to 65, with under 2 months' duration. Diagnosis relied on clinical symptoms, serum thyroxine, TRAb, thyroid ultrasound and orbital computed tomography.

This TCR was recovered from a woman under 30 with stable Graves' hyperthyroidism. Some clones in this sample may be carry-over from other donors' samples. The chain has TRBV15 and TRBJ1-2, with a possible D match to TRBD1 (5 bases). Sequencing was done on a sample of peripheral blood. CDR3 bases: TGTGCCACCAGCATATATCGCAGGGACCTACAGGGCTACACCTTC. This codes for CATSIYRRDLQGYTF.